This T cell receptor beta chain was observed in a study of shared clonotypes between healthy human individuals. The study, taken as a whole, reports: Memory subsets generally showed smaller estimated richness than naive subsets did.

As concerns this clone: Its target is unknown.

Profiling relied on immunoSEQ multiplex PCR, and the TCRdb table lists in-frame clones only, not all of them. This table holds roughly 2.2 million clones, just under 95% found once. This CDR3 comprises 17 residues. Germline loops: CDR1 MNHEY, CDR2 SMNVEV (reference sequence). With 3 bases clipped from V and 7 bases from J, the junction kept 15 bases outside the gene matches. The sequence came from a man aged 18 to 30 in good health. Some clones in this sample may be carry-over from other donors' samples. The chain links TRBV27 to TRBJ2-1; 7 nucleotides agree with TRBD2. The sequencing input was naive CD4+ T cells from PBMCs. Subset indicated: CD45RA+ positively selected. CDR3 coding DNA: TGTGCCAGCAGTTTGTTTAGGGGCGGGAGTGTAGTTAATGAGCAGTTCTTC. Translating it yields CASSLFRGGSVVNEQFF.